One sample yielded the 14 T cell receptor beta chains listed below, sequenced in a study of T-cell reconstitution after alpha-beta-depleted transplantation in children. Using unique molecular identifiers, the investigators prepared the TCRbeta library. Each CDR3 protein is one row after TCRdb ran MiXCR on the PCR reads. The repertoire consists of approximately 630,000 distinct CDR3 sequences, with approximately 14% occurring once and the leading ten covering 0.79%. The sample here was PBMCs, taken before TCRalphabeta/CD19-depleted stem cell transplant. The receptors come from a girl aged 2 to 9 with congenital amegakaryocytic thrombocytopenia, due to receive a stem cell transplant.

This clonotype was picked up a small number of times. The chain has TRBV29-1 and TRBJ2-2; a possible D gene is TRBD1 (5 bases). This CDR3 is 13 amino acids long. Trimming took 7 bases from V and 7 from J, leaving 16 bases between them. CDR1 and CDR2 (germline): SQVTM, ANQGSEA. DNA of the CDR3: TGCAGCGCTCCAAGGGGATCAGGCGGGGAGCTGTTTTTT. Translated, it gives CSAPRGSGGELFF.

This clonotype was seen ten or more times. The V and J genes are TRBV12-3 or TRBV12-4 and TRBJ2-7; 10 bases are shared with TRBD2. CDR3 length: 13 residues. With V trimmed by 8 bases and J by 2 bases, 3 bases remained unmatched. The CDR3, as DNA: TGTGCCAGCGGACTAGCGGACCCCTACGAGCAGTACTTC. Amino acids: CASGLADPYEQYF.

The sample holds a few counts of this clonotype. The CDR3 DNA sequence: TGTGCCATCAGTGCATACCCGGGACAGGGGGAGGATGAGCAGTTCTTC. This encodes CAISAYPGQGEDEQFF. This rearrangement joins TRBV10-3 to TRBJ2-1, with TRBD1 matching over 11 bases. Germline CDR1 reads ENHRY; CDR2 reads SYGVKD. Losses at the gene ends were 4 bases for V and 8 bases for J; bases not matched to a gene: 10. The CDR3 extends over 16 amino acids.

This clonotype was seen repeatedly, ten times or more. The CDR3 DNA is TGTGCCAGCAGTTGGGAGGTGAGGTATCGCAATGAGCAGTTCTTC. This sequence encodes CASSWEVRYRNEQFF. V is TRBV12-3 or TRBV12-4 and J is TRBJ2-1; D is perhaps TRBD2 (6 bases). The CDR3 sequence is 15 residues long. Trimming cost V 4 bases and J 6 bases, with 16 bases left between them.

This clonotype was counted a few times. In DNA, the CDR3 is TGTGCCAGCAGTTTCTTCGGGAAATGGACTGAAGCTTTCTTT. Translation gives CASSFFGKWTEAFF. The chain uses TRBV28 and TRBJ1-1, with D hard to call. Trimming took off 3 bases at V and 5 bases at J, with 13 bases between the two ends. The CDR3 has 14 residues. The germline gives CDR1 MDHEN, CDR2 SYDVKM.

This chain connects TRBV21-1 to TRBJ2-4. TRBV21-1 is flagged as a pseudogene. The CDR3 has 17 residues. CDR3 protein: CASSNSDLLVAKNIQYF. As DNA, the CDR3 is TGTGCCAGCAGCAACAGCGACCTTTTAGTAGCCAAAAACATTCAGTACTTC.

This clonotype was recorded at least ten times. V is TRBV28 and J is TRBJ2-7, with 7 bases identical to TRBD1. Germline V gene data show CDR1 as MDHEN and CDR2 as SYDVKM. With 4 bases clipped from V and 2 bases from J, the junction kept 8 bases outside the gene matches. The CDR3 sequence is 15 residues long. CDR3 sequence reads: CASSSSSDRTYEQYF. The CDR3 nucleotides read TGTGCCAGCAGTTCTTCCTCGGACAGGACCTACGAGCAGTACTTC.

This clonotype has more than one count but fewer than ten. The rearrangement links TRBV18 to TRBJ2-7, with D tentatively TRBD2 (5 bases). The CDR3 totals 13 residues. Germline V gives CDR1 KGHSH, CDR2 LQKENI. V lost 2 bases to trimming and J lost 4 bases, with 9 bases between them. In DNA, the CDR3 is TGTGCCAGCTCACCAGCACTAGTTTACGAGCAGTACTTC. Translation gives CASSPALVYEQYF.

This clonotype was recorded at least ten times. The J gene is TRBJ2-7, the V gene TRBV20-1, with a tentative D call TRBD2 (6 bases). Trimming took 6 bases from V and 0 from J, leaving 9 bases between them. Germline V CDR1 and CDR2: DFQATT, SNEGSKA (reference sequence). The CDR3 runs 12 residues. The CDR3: CSAPGASYEQYF. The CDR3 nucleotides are TGCAGTGCCCCGGGAGCCTCCTACGAGCAGTACTTC.

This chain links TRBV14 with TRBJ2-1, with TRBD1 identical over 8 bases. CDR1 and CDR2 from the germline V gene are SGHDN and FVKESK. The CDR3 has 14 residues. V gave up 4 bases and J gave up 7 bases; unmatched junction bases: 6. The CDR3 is CASSLWDRSNEQFF. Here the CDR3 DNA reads TGTGCCAGCAGCCTCTGGGACAGGTCAAATGAGCAGTTCTTC.

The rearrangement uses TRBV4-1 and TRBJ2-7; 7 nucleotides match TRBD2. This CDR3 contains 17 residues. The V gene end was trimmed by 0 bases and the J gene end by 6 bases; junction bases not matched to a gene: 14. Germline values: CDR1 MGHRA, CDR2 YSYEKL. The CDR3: CASSQEASGVTIVEQYF. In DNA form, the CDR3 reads TGCGCCAGCAGCCAAGAAGCGAGCGGGGTAACCATCGTCGAGCAGTACTTC.

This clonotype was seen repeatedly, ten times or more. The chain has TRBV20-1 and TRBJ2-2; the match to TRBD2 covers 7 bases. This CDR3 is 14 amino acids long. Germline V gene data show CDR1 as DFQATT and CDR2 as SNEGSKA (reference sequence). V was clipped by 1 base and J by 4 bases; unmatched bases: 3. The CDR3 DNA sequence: TGCAGTGCTAGAGGGCGGGGGAGCACCGGGGAGCTGTTTTTT. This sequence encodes CSARGRGSTGELFF.

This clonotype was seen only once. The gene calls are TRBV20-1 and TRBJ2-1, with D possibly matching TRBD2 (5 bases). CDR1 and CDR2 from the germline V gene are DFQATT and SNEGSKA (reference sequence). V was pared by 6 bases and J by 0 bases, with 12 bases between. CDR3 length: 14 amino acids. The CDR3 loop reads CSAVAPSSYNEQFF. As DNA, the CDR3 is TGCAGTGCGGTAGCGCCGAGCTCCTACAATGAGCAGTTCTTC.

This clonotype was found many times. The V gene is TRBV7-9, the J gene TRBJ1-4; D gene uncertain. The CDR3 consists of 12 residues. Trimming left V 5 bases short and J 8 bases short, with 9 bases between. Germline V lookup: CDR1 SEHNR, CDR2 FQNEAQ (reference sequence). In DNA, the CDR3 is TGTGCCAGCAGCCTGGCCAGGGAAAAACTGTTTTTT. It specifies CASSLAREKLFF.